Given below is one TCR beta chain in context. The CDR3 sequence is 15 residues long. Germline CDR1 and CDR2: SGHTA and FQGNSA. The V gene lost 3 bases and the J gene lost 3 bases, with 9 bases spanning the gap. The data are from a study of shared T cell receptors in the human thymus. Repertoires were generated with immunoSEQ multiplex PCR, while TCRdb's copy carries only in-frame clones and drops some. This table has under 850,000 clones, more than 75% appearing once. These records were also assigned to another study, of human thymus T cells. From that paper: Across thymic and blood repertoires, the usage of V and J genes appeared to be biased.

This TCR was sampled from a boy younger than two with a congenital heart defect. The chain links TRBV7-2 to TRBJ2-6; D is ambiguous. Specimen: thymocytes. CDR3 region: CASSFLRYGANVLTF. Written as DNA, the CDR3 is TGTGCCAGCAGCTTTCTGCGGTATGGGGCCAACGTCCTGACTTTC. Variable domain in full (rest from reference TRBV7-2 and TRBJ2-6): GAGVSQSPSNKVTEKGKDVELRCDPISGHTALYWYRQSLGQGLEFLIYFQGNSAPDKSGLPSDRFSAERTGGSVSTLTIQRTQQEDSAVYLCASSFLRYGANVLTFGAGSRLTVL.